These 30 T cell receptor beta chains came from one sample sequenced in a study of T cell repertoires in cytomegalovirus infection (dated by TCRdb to about 2019). Their antigens remain unidentified. The reads were generated on an Illumina HiSeq 1500. TCRdb's own reprocessing of the public reads used fastp at Q25 and MiXCR and kept productive beta chains. A single entry per CDR3 protein holds the most common genes and DNA from its merged rows. The sample table holds some 70,000 distinct CDR3 sequences, of which under 25% were seen once. The biggest ten clones account for over 70% of the sample. Sequencing was done on a sample of PBMCs, sequenced either directly or after in vitro stimulation (not recorded which). These receptors came from a human donor in good health (CMV status not recorded). Some clones in this sample may be carry-over from other donors' samples.

This clonotype was seen many times. The V gene is TRBV28, the J gene TRBJ2-1; 10 bases agree with TRBD2. Germline values: CDR1 MDHEN, CDR2 SYDVKM. The J segment lost 0 bases and the V segment lost 2 bases, leaving 10 bases of the junction unmatched. The CDR3 extends over 19 amino acids. The CDR3 here is CASSLNSGRATSSYNEQFF. CDR3 in DNA: TGTGCCAGCAGTTTAAACAGCGGGAGGGCTACTAGCTCCTACAATGAGCAGTTCTTC.

The chain employs TRBV4-3 and TRBJ1-1, with 9 bases identical to TRBD1. The CDR3 runs 14 residues. Germline CDR1 LGHNA, CDR2 YSLEER. V shed 1 base and J 7 bases; nucleotides not matched to a gene: 4. As DNA, the CDR3 is TGCGCCAGCAGCCAAGCCGGGACAGGGCGTGAAGCTTTCTTT. It codes for CASSQAGTGREAFF.

This clonotype was recorded a few times. CDR3 sequence (DNA): TGTGCCAGCAGTTACGCACAGCCAATCTACGAGCAGTACTTC. This gives the protein CASSYAQPIYEQYF. The V gene is TRBV6-2 or TRBV6-3, the J gene TRBJ2-7, with no clear D. The CDR3 consists of 14 residues. Trimming shortened V by 2 bases and J by 3 bases, and 11 bases separated the two germline ends. Germline CDR1 MNHEY, CDR2 SVGEGT.

This clonotype came up many times. CDR3: CASSTGTYADTQYF. DNA for the CDR3: TGTGCCAGCAGCACGGGGACTTACGCAGATACGCAGTATTTT. J is TRBJ2-3 and V is TRBV7-2, with a weak D call TRBD2 (6 bases). Germline-derived CDR1 and CDR2 are SGHTA and FQGNSA. The V gene lost 5 bases and the J gene lost 4 bases, with 13 bases spanning the gap. The length of the CDR3 is 14 residues.

This clonotype was counted between two and nine times. The chain joins TRBV6-2 or TRBV6-3 to TRBJ1-1; D may be TRBD1 (6 bases). Germline CDR1 MNHEY, CDR2 SVGEGT. The CDR3 spans 12 residues. V lost 6 bases and J 6 bases, leaving 11 bases between the germline ends. The CDR3 region is CASRAWGPEAFF. The CDR3 coding sequence is TGTGCCAGCAGGGCCTGGGGGCCTGAAGCTTTCTTT.

The sample holds a few counts of this clonotype. The genes are TRBV12-3 or TRBV12-4 and TRBJ2-3; D is unclear. The length of the CDR3 is 12 residues. Trimming left V 5 bases short and J 6 bases short, with 9 bases between. CDR3 loop: CASSPEADTQYF. The CDR3 nucleotides are TGTGCCAGCAGTCCAGAGGCGGATACGCAGTATTTT.

This clonotype has just a few counts. The CDR3 sequence: CASSTTNSGANVLTF. The CDR3 DNA reads as TGTGCCAGCTCAACCACGAACTCTGGGGCCAACGTCCTGACTTTC. The chain links TRBV18 to TRBJ2-6, with D unresolved. Between the trimmed V and J ends, which lost 5 bases and 0 bases, there was a span of 8 bases. This CDR3 has 15 residues. The V gene's germline CDR1 is KGHSH and CDR2 LQKENI.

This clonotype was counted only a few times. This chain joins TRBV6-2 or TRBV6-3 and TRBJ2-1; 8 bases fit TRBD2. The V and J ends lost 2 bases and 8 bases, in that order; junction bases with no gene match: 8. Germline V lookup: CDR1 MNHEY, CDR2 SVGEGT. The CDR3 is 15 residues long. The CDR3 spells CASSYSGSGGYEQFF. The CDR3 nucleotides are TGTGCCAGCAGTTACAGCGGGAGTGGAGGCTATGAGCAGTTCTTC.

The chain has TRBV5-1 and TRBJ2-1; D gene unclear. V was shortened by 4 bases and J by 10 bases, with 12 bases between the two germline ends. The CDR3 length is 12 residues. In germline, CDR1 is SGHRS, CDR2 YFSETQ. The CDR3 is CASSPPFGEQFF. CDR3 DNA sequence: TGCGCCAGCAGCCCCCCTTTTGGAGAGCAGTTCTTC.

The chain combines TRBV29-1 with TRBJ2-7; D call uncertain. Germline lookup yields CDR1 SQVTM and CDR2 ANQGSEA. The CDR3 consists of 10 residues. The DNA for the CDR3 is TGCACCCCCCGGCTAAGCGAGCAGTACTTC. Translating it yields CTPRLSEQYF.

The J gene is TRBJ2-1, the V gene TRBV12-3 or TRBV12-4; 9 bases align to TRBD1. This CDR3 has 13 residues. J was trimmed by 7 bases and V by 8 bases; bases with no gene match: 6. CDR3 coding DNA: TGTGCCAGCCGCTCGACAGGGGGGAATGAGCAGTTCTTC. This codes for CASRSTGGNEQFF.

The V and J genes are TRBV11-2 and TRBJ2-2, with 8 bases aligning to TRBD2. Germline V lookup: CDR1 SGHAT, CDR2 FQNNGV. V shed 5 bases and J 6 bases; nucleotides not matched to a gene: 8. The CDR3 runs 15 residues. The CDR3 region has the DNA TGTGCCAGCAGCATGGTAGCGGGAAGGTCCGGGGAGCTGTTTTTT. It encodes CASSMVAGRSGELFF.

This clonotype has more than one count but fewer than ten. V usage is TRBV28 and J usage is TRBJ2-5; 8 bases are shared with TRBD1. CDR3 length equals 14 residues. Germline loops: CDR1 MDHEN, CDR2 SYDVKM. The V segment lost 5 bases and the J segment 5 bases; nucleotides outside the gene matches: 7. The CDR3 nucleotides read TGTGCCAGCAGTCCCCCAGGGGGCAGGGAGACCCAGTACTTC. It encodes CASSPPGGRETQYF.

This clonotype has a handful of counts. The chain employs TRBV6-1 and TRBJ2-7; no definite D call. The germline gives CDR1 MNHNS, CDR2 SASEGT. The CDR3 consists of 17 residues. The V end was cut by 3 bases, the J end by 5 bases, with 23 bases between. This CDR3 reads CASSDTETTYRKDEQYV. The CDR3 DNA is TGTGCCAGCAGTGACACGGAAACGACCTACAGAAAGGACGAGCAGTACGTC.

The DNA of the CDR3 is TGCAGTGCTAGAGATGTGACTAGATCCTACGAGCAGTACTTC. Protein product: CSARDVTRSYEQYF. V is TRBV20-1 and J is TRBJ2-7; D may be TRBD2 (6 bases). The CDR3 is made up of 14 amino acids. V lost 0 bases and J 1 base, leaving 10 bases between the germline ends. The V gene's germline CDR1 is DFQATT and CDR2 SNEGSKA (reference sequence).

The J gene is TRBJ2-7, the V gene TRBV6-2 or TRBV6-3; D might be TRBD1 (6 bases). Germline CDR1 reads MNHEY; CDR2 reads SVGEGT. The V end was cut by 8 bases, the J end by 5 bases, with 19 bases between. There are 14 residues in the CDR3. The CDR3 DNA sequence: TGTGCCAGCCGCACCCAGGTGGGGGCACACGAGCAGTACGTC. Translated, it gives CASRTQVGAHEQYV.

This clonotype was counted ten times or more. The chain carries TRBV7-2 and TRBJ2-5; D unclear. The V end lost 5 bases, the J end lost 2 bases, and 12 bases lay between the germline ends. This CDR3 has 14 amino acids. Germline loops: CDR1 SGHTA, CDR2 FQGNSA. The CDR3: CASSPFVVQETQYF. The CDR3 DNA reads as TGTGCCAGCAGCCCATTTGTGGTACAAGAGACCCAGTACTTC.

This clonotype showed up many times. This chain uses TRBV7-8 with TRBJ1-5; no firm D call. Looked up from germline, CDR1 is SGHVS and CDR2 is FQNEAQ. V dropped 5 bases and J dropped 0 bases, with 11 bases sitting between them. The CDR3 totals 15 residues. CDR3 region: CASSGELNSNQPQHF. The CDR3 DNA is TGTGCCAGCAGCGGAGAACTGAATAGCAATCAGCCCCAGCATTTT.

This clonotype turned up a few times. The rearrangement uses TRBV7-3 and TRBJ2-1; D unclear. V was clipped by 8 bases and J by 5 bases, with 7 bases between them. CDR1 SGHTA and CDR2 FQGTGA come from the germline V gene. This CDR3 comprises 11 residues. DNA for the CDR3: TGTGCCAGCGCCGAAAACAATGAGCAGTTCTTC. This translates into CASAENNEQFF.

This clonotype has just a few counts. This chain uses TRBV11-3 with TRBJ1-2; no definite D call. Germline CDR1 is SGHNT and CDR2 is YENEEA. The CDR3 consists of 13 residues. V was clipped by 0 bases and J by 8 bases, with 10 bases between them. CDR3 bases: TGTGCCAGCAGCTTAGATTTGGTCAGGGGCTACACCTTC. It yields the protein CASSLDLVRGYTF.

The J gene is TRBJ1-2, the V gene TRBV27; D ambiguous. The germline V gene encodes CDR1 MNHEY and CDR2 SMNVEV (reference sequence). V was cut by 5 bases and J by 2 bases, with 9 bases left in between. The CDR3 extends over 13 amino acids. Here the CDR3 reads CASSPGLNYGYTF. The CDR3 nucleotides are TGTGCCAGCAGTCCAGGATTGAACTATGGCTACACCTTC.

Only a few counts were recorded for this clonotype. This chain joins TRBV11-2 and TRBJ2-3; perhaps TRBD2 as D (5 bases). Trimming cost V 2 bases and J 4 bases, with 10 bases left between them. The CDR3 is 14 amino acids. The germline V gene has CDR1 SGHAT and CDR2 FQNNGV. This chain's CDR3 is CASSLLVGADTQYF. CDR3 nucleotides: TGTGCCAGCAGCTTATTGGTGGGAGCAGATACGCAGTATTTT.

This clonotype appeared a few times. The V call is TRBV7-3, the J call TRBJ2-1, with TRBD2 matching over 10 bases. The CDR3 is 15 amino acids. Germline lookup yields CDR1 SGHTA and CDR2 FQGTGA. The V gene end was trimmed by 5 bases and the J gene end by 8 bases; junction bases not matched to a gene: 9. The DNA of the CDR3 is TGTGCCAGCAGCGAACTAGCGGGATTTGTCCATGAGCAGTTCTTC. It codes for CASSELAGFVHEQFF.

The J gene is TRBJ1-2, the V gene TRBV14; D ambiguous. The CDR3 totals 16 residues. Trimming took off 3 bases at V and 5 bases at J, with 19 bases between the two ends. The V gene's germline CDR1 is SGHDN and CDR2 FVKESK. CDR3 sequence: CASSQRFGNRPYGYTF. CDR3 nucleotides: TGTGCCAGCAGCCAGAGATTTGGGAATCGGCCGTATGGCTACACCTTC.

This rearrangement joins TRBV18 to TRBJ2-5; D gene uncertain. This CDR3 has 16 amino acids. The germline V gene encodes CDR1 KGHSH and CDR2 LQKENI. V was clipped by 3 bases and J by 5 bases, with 19 bases between them. The CDR3 region is CASSPPGRTDEETQYF. The CDR3 nucleotides read TGTGCCAGCTCACCTCCCGGTAGGACGGATGAGGAGACCCAGTACTTC. The full variable domain, in which reference TRBV18 and TRBJ2-5 provide the parts outside the CDR3, is NAGVMQNPRHLVRRRGQEARLRCSPMKGHSHVYWYRQLPEEGLKFMVYLQKENIIDESGMPKERFSAEFPKEGPSILRIQQVVRGDSAAYFCASSPPGRTDEETQYFGPGTRLLVL.

This clonotype appeared many times. The chain is built from TRBV7-2 and TRBJ2-5; D not certain. The CDR3 has 13 amino acids. Germline V gene lookup returns CDR1 SGHTA and CDR2 FQGNSA. Deletions cut 1 base from V and 2 bases from J, with 5 bases between. This CDR3 reads CASSLGPQETQYF. The CDR3 region has the DNA TGTGCCAGCAGCTTAGGGCCGCAAGAGACCCAGTACTTC. The full variable domain, its missing parts supplied by reference TRBV7-2 and TRBJ2-5, is GAGVSQSPSNKVTEKGKDVELRCDPISGHTALYWYRQSLGQGLEFLIYFQGNSAPDKSGLPSDRFSAERTGGSVSTLTIQRTQQEDSAVYLCASSLGPQETQYFGPGTRLLVL.

The sample holds many counts of this clonotype. V usage is TRBV7-2 and J usage is TRBJ1-1, with a possible D match to TRBD1 (6 bases). Trimming shortened V by 5 bases and J by 0 bases, and 10 bases separated the two germline ends. CDR3 size: 14 residues. CDR1 is SGHTA, CDR2 FQGNSA, per germline. The CDR3 region has the DNA TGTGCCAGCAGCCCGGACAGAATGAACACTGAAGCTTTCTTT. It yields the protein CASSPDRMNTEAFF.

The chain joins TRBV20-1 to TRBJ2-5; D may be TRBD2 (5 bases). The CDR3 has 11 residues. With 8 bases removed from V and 9 bases from J, the gap between germline ends came to 16 bases. The V gene's germline CDR1 is DFQATT and CDR2 SNEGSKA (reference sequence). The CDR3, as DNA: TGCAGTAACTCAGGCCCCGGGGCCCAGTACTTC. Translation: CSNSGPGAQYF.

The chain uses TRBV20-1 and TRBJ2-5; TRBD2 might be the D (5 bases). The CDR3 runs to 14 residues. V was pared by 7 bases and J by 5 bases, with 20 bases between. The germline V gene encodes CDR1 DFQATT and CDR2 SNEGSKA (reference sequence). CDR3 in DNA: TGCAGTGGCAAGCGGCCGGGCCCATCGGAGACCCAGTACTTC. Its protein is CSGKRPGPSETQYF.

The sample holds a few counts of this clonotype. This chain connects TRBV7-9 to TRBJ2-7; D not resolved. The CDR3 has 14 residues. Germline CDR1 reads SEHNR; CDR2 reads FQNEAQ (reference sequence). The V and J ends lost 5 bases and 4 bases respectively, with 15 bases between them. The CDR3 DNA reads TGTGCCAGCAGCCCCCGGACGGCCCCGTACGAGCAGTACTTC. Amino acid sequence: CASSPRTAPYEQYF. The complete variable domain, with remaining parts taken from reference TRBV7-9 and TRBJ2-7, reads DTGVSQNPRHKITKRGQNVTFRCDPISEHNRLYWYRQTLGQGPEFLTYFQNEAQLEKSRLLSDRFSAERPKGSFSTLEIQRTEQGDSAMYLCASSPRTAPYEQYFGPGTRLTVT.